These T cell receptor beta chains were read from a single sample in a study of blood T cell repertoires in COVID-19. TCRdb's copy holds only in-frame clones and misses some; the assay was immunoSEQ multiplex PCR. The sample has some 170,000 clones; around four fifths are singletons. The sample consisted of peripheral blood. These receptors were obtained from a woman of 80 years or more with active or convalescent COVID-19. The CDR3 runs from the conserved cysteine through the conserved F or W. Only some rows state a clone size, as once, few, many or a class for expanded clones.

v_call	clone_size	j_call	cdr3_aa
TRBV14	-	TRBJ1-1	CASAQGMNTEAFF
TRBV18	few	TRBJ2-4	CASSNGGQGAVLAKNIQYF
TRBV5-5	-	TRBJ1-5	CASSLEGGGRAQHF
TRBV30	-	TRBJ2-3	CASWTGFTDTQYF
TRBV18	-	TRBJ1-1	CASSPRDKNTEAFF
TRBV7-7	once	TRBJ2-3	CASSPGTSGGYLVTDTQYF
TRBV4-2	few	TRBJ1-4	CASSQGSGLATNEKLFF
TRBV5-1	-	TRBJ2-3	CASSPRPQGSTDTQYF
TRBV5-1	-	TRBJ1-5	CASSPDPGTRNQPQHF
TRBV7-7	-	TRBJ2-1	CASSLAGTSGLDEQFF
TRBV7-2	-	TRBJ2-1	CASSVSGGGSYNEQFF
TRBV12-3/TRBV12-4	-	TRBJ1-1	CASRPGRDAEAFF
TRBV4-3	-	TRBJ2-3	CASSQDSQFTDTQYF
TRBV5-4	-	TRBJ2-1	CASSRDRGYNEQFF
TRBV4-3	-	TRBJ2-7	CASSPTGGVEQYF
TRBV19	-	TRBJ2-3	CASSILGLSAGETDTQYF
TRBV7-2	-	TRBJ1-2	CASSLGDRVGYGYTF
TRBV11-2	-	TRBJ1-1	CASRPLPQGYGEAFF
TRBV11-2	-	TRBJ1-2	CASSLDLGQGSFYGYTF
TRBV6-5	-	TRBJ1-1	CASSYEGRSEAFF
TRBV7-8	-	TRBJ2-3	CASSARDSPSDTQYF
TRBV6-5	-	TRBJ2-2	CASSYSVQGTGELFF
TRBV9	-	TRBJ1-1	CASSAQGGMNTEAFF
TRBV5-6	-	TRBJ2-1	CASSLGQGTYNEQFF
TRBV7-9	-	TRBJ2-5	CASSSDRLAGETQYF
TRBV25-1	-	TRBJ2-3	CASRGDRGNTDTQYF
TRBV9	once	TRBJ2-2	CASSVVTSSAGELFF
TRBV7-9	-	TRBJ1-6	CASSLDGTGVSPLHF
TRBV5-1	-	TRBJ1-3	CASSLAGERYGNTIYF
TRBV27	few	TRBJ1-6	CASSLALRGTANSPLHF
TRBV27	once	TRBJ2-6	CASSRDRTSGANVLTF
TRBV19	-	TRBJ1-5	CASSIGLRGSISNQPQHF
TRBV7-2	-	TRBJ2-3	CASSSGTGNTQYF
TRBV5-1	few	TRBJ1-1	CASSSQPGTEAFF
TRBV19	-	TRBJ1-6	CASSSLGLGQDNSPLHF
TRBV30	-	TRBJ1-4	CAWSVETGEKLFF
TRBV4-3	-	TRBJ2-3	CASSQEVGAGGTPSTDTQYF
TRBV27	-	TRBJ2-7	CASSLAGGFYEQYF
TRBV19	-	TRBJ1-3	CASSLDRRNTIYF
TRBV3-1/TRBV3-2	-	TRBJ1-3	CASSQEGAENTIYF
TRBV3-1/TRBV3-2	-	TRBJ1-1	CASSPSGQNTEAFF
TRBV12-5	-	TRBJ2-4	CASGVTGKWIQYF
TRBV7-2	-	TRBJ1-5	CASSGQGNQPQHF
TRBV2	-	TRBJ1-2	CASSEFREARLLYGYTF
TRBV4-3	-	TRBJ2-7	CASSRTRDRDYEQYF
TRBV19	-	TRBJ1-2	CASTVDRENYGYTF
TRBV25-1	-	TRBJ1-5	CASGTNLDNKPQHF
TRBV5-1	-	TRBJ2-7	CASSWRTDSSYEQYF
TRBV5-1	-	TRBJ2-5	CASTYMLGGGGQETQYF
TRBV5-4	-	TRBJ2-5	CASSHATSGGGETQYF
TRBV6-5	-	TRBJ1-2	CASSGGTVPNYGYTF
TRBV2	-	TRBJ2-7	CASSEVGLAGSFYEQYF
TRBV6-5	-	TRBJ2-7	CASSYIGTVYEQYF
TRBV7-3	-	TRBJ2-1	CASSLSGPNLRSYNEQFF